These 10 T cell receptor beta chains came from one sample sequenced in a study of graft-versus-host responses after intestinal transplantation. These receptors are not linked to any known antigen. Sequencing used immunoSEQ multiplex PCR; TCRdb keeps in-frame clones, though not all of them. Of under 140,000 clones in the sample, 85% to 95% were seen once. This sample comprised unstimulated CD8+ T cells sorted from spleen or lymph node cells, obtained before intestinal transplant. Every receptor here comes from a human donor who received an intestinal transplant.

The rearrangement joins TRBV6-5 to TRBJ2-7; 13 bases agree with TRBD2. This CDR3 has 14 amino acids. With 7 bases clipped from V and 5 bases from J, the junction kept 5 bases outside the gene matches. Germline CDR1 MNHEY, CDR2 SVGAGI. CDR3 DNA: TGTGCCAGCAATTTCGGACTAGCGGGAGACGAGCAGTACTTC. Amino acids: CASNFGLAGDEQYF.

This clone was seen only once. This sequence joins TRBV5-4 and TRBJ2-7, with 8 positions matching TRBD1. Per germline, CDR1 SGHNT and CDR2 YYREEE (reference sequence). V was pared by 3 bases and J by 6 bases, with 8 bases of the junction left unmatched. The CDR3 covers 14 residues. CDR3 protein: CASSSETGTGEQYF. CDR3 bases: TGTGCCAGCAGCTCGGAAACAGGGACAGGCGAGCAGTACTTC.

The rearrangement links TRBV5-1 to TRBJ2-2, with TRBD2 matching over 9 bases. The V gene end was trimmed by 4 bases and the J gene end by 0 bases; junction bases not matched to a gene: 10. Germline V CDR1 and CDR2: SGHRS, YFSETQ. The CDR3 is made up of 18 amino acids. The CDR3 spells CASSREGTSHPNTGELFF. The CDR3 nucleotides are TGCGCCAGCAGCCGCGAGGGGACTAGCCACCCGAACACCGGGGAGCTGTTTTTT.

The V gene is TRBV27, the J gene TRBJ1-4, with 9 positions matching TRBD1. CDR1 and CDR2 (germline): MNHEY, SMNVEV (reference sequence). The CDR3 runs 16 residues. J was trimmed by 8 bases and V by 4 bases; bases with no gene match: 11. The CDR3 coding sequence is TGTGCCAGCAGTTCAAGTTGGGACAGGGCGTTGGAAAAACTGTTTTTT. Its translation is CASSSSWDRALEKLFF.

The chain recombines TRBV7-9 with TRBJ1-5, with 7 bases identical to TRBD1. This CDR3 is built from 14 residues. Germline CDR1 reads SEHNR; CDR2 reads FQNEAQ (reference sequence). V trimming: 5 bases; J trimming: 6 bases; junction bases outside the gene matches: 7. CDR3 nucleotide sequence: TGTGCCAGCAGCCCCCAGGGGGGTACTCAGCCCCAGCATTTT. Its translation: CASSPQGGTQPQHF.

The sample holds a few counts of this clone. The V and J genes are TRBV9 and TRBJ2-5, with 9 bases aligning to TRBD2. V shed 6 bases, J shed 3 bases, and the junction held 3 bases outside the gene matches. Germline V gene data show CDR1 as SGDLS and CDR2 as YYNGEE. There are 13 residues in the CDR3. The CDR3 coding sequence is TGTGCCAGCACGACTAGCGGCGAAGAGACCCAGTACTTC. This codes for CASTTSGEETQYF.

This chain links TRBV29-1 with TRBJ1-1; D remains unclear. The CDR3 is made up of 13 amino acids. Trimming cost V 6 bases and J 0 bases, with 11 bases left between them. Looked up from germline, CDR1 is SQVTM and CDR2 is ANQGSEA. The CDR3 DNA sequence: TGCAGCGTGCCACAGATCATGAACACTGAAGCTTTCTTT. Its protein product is CSVPQIMNTEAFF.

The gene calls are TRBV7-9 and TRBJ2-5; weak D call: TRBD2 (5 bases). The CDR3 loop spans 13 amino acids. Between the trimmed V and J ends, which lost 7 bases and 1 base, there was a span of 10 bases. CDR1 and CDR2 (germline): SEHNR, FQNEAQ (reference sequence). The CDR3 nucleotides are TGTGCCAGCACAAGGGAGCGCCAAGAGACCCAGTACTTC. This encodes CASTRERQETQYF. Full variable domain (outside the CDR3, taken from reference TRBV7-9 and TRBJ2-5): DTGVSQNPRHKITKRGQNVTFRCDPISEHNRLYWYRQTLGQGPEFLTYFQNEAQLEKSRLLSDRFSAERPKGSFSTLEIQRTEQGDSAMYLCASTRERQETQYFGPGTRLLVL.

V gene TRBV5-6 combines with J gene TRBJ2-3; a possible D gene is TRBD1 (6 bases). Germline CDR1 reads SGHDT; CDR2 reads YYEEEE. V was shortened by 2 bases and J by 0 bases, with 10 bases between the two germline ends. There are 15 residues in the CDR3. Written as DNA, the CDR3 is TGTGCCAGCAGCTTTGGGGGCTATAGCACAGATACGCAGTATTTT. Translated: CASSFGGYSTDTQYF. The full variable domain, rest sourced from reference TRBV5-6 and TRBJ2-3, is DAGVTQSPTHLIKTRGQQVTLRCSPKSGHDTVSWYQQALGQGPQFIFQYYEEEERQRGNFPDRFSGHQFPNYSSELNVNALLLGDSALYLCASSFGGYSTDTQYFGPGTRLTVL.

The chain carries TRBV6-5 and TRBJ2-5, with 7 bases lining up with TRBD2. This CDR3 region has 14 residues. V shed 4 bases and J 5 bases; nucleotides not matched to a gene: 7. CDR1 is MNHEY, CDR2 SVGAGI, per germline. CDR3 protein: CASSFLAAEETQYF. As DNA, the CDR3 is TGTGCCAGCAGTTTCCTAGCGGCAGAGGAGACCCAGTACTTC.